This T cell receptor beta chain was obtained from a study of CD8 T cells in ankylosing spondylitis (dated by TCRdb to between 2016 and 2019). Describing the broader study: The study set out to find disease-linked TCR variants by profiling T cell receptor beta repertoires in ankylosing spondylitis patients and healthy donors. In total, the full study cohort was made up of approximately 99 healthy donors and about two dozen ankylosing spondylitis patients. Peripheral blood was sampled, and synovial fluid was also collected from ankylosing spondylitis patients. The paper as a whole reports these results and caveats: The disease-linked clones had a CD8+ phenotype and were found at relatively low frequencies in peripheral blood. The disease-linked clones were reported as significantly enriched in matched synovial fluid samples from ankylosing spondylitis patients. A TCR beta motif made up of several highly homologous amino acid variants appeared to be characteristic of blood from ankylosing spondylitis patients. Some of the motif variants had been reported before in the synovial fluid and blood of reactive arthritis patients, a finding that suggests common disease-initiation mechanisms.

The CDR3, from cysteine to phenylalanine, totals 15 residues. Only the CDR3 DNA stays, 45 bases, in frame from base 1. Regarding this clonotype: The antigen this receptor binds is unknown. There are no base qualities to consult, and no much larger clone falls within one base.

Instrument used: Illumina HiSeq 2500. Quantitative 5'-RACE with molecular barcodes was the method used to prepare the TCR beta libraries. The original methods were these. Disease-linked TCR variants were identified with a new computational method built on a probabilistic model of VDJ rearrangement. TCRdb reanalyzed the raw reads on its own, using fastp at Q25 for trimming and MiXCR for clone calling, and kept in-frame beta chains. Rows merge per CDR3 protein into single entries with the most common DNA and genes. These V and J calls are TCRdb output, not the study's own analysis. Counted in this sample were approximately 540,000 distinct CDR3 sequences; roughly 13% of them appeared once. The ten largest make up 6.8% of the sample.

The clonotype was recovered from a male donor with ankylosing spondylitis. The material sequenced was blood, either unsorted or a sorted T cell fraction (not recorded which). The rearrangement combines TRBV21-1 with TRBJ2-5; the D segment call TRBD2 is taken from the table without a DNA check. TRBV21-1 is a pseudogene. The CDR3 in this case is CASSKVDSGYRTQYF. The sequence in DNA is TGTGCCAGCAGCAAAGTGGACAGCGGATATCGGACCCAGTACTTC.